This entry describes one TCR beta chain. CDR3 length equals 15 residues. The V gene's germline CDR1 is SGHRS and CDR2 YFSETQ. With 0 bases removed from V and 3 bases from J, the gap between germline ends came to 13 bases. The repertoire was sequenced with immunoSEQ multiplex PCR; TCRdb's copy has only in-frame clones and lacks some. The data hold about 26,000 clones, with around nine tenths observed a single time. This specimen belongs to a study of OX40 agonist ivuxolimab in advanced cancers. The chain combines TRBV5-1 with TRBJ2-7; possible D gene TRBD1, 6 bases. The input for sequencing was CD4+ or CD8+ T cells sorted from blood, taken in a trial of the OX40 agonist ivuxolimab. This TCR came from an adult with an advanced solid tumor such as melanoma, head and neck, liver or kidney cancer. CDR3 residues: CASSLDYGQHYEQYF. CDR3 nucleotide sequence: TGCGCCAGCAGCTTGGATTATGGACAGCACTACGAGCAGTACTTC.